The TCR beta chain under discussion was sequenced for a study of response to subunit inactivated influenza vaccine. Study outcomes and limitations: T cells newly recruited by each seasonal influenza vaccination are few, the authors suggested.

The CDR3 sequence is 13 residues long. Looked up from germline, CDR1 is SGDLS and CDR2 is YYNGEE. With 0 bases removed from V and 5 bases from J, the gap between germline ends came to 5 bases. This clonotype turned up a few times. Its antigen is undetermined. TCRdb used MiXCR to reprocess the RT-PCR reads, holding one entry per CDR3 protein. The sample shows approximately 160,000 distinct CDR3 sequences, about 10% of them seen only once. This receptor was obtained from a man between 50 and 75 years old who received an inactivated influenza vaccine. The specimen comprised CD8+ T cells sorted from PBMCs, sampled approximately 25 months after vaccination. This chain links TRBV9 with TRBJ2-2; possibly TRBD1 for D (5 bases). CDR3 loop: CASSVAGTGELFF. CDR3 nucleotides: TGTGCCAGCAGCGTAGCAGGGACCGGGGAGCTGTTTTTT.